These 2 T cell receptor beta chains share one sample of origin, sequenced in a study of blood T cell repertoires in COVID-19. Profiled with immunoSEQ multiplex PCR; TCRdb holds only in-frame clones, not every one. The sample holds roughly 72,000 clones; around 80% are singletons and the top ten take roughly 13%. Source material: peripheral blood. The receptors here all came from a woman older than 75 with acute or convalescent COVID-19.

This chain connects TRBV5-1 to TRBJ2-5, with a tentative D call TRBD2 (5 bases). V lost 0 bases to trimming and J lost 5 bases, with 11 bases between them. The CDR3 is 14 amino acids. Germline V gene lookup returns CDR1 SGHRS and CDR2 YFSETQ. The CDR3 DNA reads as TGCGCCAGCAGCTTGGCCGCGGGTATGGAGACCCAGTACTTC. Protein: CASSLAAGMETQYF.

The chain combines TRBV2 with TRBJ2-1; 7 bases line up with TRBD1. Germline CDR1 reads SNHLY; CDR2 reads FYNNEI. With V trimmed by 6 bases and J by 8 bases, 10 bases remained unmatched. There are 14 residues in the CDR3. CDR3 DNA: TGTGCCAGCAGCAGACGGGACAGCGCCGATGAGCAGTTCTTC. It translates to CASSRRDSADEQFF. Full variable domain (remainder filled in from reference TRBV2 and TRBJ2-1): EPEVTQTPSHQVTQMGQEVILRCVPISNHLYFYWYRQILGQKVEFLVSFYNNEISEKSEIFDDQFSVERPDGSNFTLKIRSTKLEDSAMYFCASSRRDSADEQFFGPGTRLTVL.